This T cell receptor beta chain originates from a study of T-cell memory formation after mild COVID-19. Study conclusions and caveats: CD4+ contracting clones were found mainly in CM and EM, and CD8+ ones in EMRA. Some responding clones appeared in pre-infection memory, suggesting cross-reactive memory joined.

Employing constant-segment primers, 5'RACE generated TCR alpha and TCR beta cDNA libraries bearing sample barcodes and UMIs. MiXCR, run by TCRdb on the 5' RACE reads, gives a single entry per CDR3 protein. The sample consists of 150,000 to 200,000 distinct CDR3 sequences, 20% to 25% of them appearing once. This clonotype has just a few counts. Its target is not known. V lost 2 bases and J 0 bases, leaving 5 bases between the germline ends. This CDR3 is 13 amino acids long. Germline V gene lookup returns CDR1 SGDLS and CDR2 YYNGEE. Sequencing used PBMCs or a T cell subset sorted from them (not recorded which). The chain carries TRBV9 and TRBJ1-1; D gene unclear. The sequence was obtained from an adult woman who had mild COVID-19 (a few samples of this study predate the infection). Cell type and time point are not known. The CDR3 DNA follows: TGTGCCAGCAGCGTTACAGTGAACACTGAAGCTTTCTTT. Protein product: CASSVTVNTEAFF.